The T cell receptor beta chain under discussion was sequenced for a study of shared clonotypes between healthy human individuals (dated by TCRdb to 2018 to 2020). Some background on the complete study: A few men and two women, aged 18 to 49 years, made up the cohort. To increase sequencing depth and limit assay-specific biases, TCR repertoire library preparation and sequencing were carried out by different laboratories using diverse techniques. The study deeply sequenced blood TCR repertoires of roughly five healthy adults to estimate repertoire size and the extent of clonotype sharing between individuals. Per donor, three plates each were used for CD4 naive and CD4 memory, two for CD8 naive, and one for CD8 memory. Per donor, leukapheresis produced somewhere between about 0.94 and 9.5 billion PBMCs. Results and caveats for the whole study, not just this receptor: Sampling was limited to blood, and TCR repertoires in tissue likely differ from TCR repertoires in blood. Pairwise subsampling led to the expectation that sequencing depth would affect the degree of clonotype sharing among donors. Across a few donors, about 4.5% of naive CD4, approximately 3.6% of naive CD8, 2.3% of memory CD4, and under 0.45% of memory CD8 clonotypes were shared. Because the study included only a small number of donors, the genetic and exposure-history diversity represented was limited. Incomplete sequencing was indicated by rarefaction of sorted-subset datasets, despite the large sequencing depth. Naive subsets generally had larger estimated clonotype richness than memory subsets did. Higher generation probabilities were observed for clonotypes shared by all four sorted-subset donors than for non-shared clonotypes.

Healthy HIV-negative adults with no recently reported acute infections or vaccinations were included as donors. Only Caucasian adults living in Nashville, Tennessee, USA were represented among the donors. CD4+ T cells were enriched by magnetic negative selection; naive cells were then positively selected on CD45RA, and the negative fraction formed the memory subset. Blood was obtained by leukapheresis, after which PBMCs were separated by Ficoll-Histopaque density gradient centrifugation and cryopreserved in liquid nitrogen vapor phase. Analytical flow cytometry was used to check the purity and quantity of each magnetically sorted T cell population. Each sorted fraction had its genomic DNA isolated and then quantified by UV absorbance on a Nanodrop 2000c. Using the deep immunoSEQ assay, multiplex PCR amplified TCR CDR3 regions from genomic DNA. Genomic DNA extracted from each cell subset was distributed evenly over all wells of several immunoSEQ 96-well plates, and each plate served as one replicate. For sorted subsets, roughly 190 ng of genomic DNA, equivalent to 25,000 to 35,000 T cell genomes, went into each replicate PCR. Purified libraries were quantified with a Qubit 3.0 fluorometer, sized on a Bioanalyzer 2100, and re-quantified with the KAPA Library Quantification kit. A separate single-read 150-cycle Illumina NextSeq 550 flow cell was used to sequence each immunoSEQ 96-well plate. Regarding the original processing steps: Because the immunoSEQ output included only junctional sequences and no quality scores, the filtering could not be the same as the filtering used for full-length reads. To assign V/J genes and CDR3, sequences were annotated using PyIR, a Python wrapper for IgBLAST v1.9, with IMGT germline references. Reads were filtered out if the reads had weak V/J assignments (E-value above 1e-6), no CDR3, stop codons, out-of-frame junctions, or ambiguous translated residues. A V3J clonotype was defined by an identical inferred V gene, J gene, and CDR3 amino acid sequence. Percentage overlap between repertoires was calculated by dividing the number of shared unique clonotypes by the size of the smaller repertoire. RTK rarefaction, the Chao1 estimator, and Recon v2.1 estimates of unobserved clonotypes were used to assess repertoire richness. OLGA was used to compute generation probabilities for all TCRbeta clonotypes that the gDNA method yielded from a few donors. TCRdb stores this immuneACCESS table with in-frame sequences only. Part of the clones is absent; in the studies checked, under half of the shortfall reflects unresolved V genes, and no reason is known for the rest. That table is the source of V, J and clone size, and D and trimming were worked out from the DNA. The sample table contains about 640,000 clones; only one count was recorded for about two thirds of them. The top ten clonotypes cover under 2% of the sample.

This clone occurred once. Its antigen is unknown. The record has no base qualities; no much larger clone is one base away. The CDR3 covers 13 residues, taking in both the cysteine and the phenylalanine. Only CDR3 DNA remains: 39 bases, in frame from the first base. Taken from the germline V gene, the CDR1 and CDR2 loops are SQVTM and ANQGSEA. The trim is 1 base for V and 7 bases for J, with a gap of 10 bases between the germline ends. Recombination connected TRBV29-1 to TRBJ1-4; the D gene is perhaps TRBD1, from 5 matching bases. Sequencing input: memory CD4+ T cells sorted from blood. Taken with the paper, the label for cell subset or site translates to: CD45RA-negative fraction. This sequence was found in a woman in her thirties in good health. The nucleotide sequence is TGCAGCGTTGAAGGGAATGGGGGTGAAAAACTGTTTTTT. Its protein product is CSVEGNGGEKLFF.